One sample yielded the 20 T cell receptor beta chains listed below, sequenced in a study of T cell responses to AZD1222 COVID-19 vaccine. The assay was immunoSEQ multiplex PCR, and TCRdb's table has in-frame clones only and misses some. The table shows 100,000 or so clones, with 86% occurring only once. Sequenced here: peripheral blood, sampled on day 0 of AZD1222 vaccination. Receptors were obtained from an adult in good health.

The chain joins TRBV9 to TRBJ2-1, with TRBD2 identical over 7 bases. The ends lost 4 bases at V and 9 bases at J; junction bases unmatched: 7. Germline lookup yields CDR1 SGDLS and CDR2 YYNGEE. The CDR3 totals 13 residues. Here the CDR3 DNA reads TGTGCCAGCAGCACCCCGACTAGCCGTGAGCAGTTCTTC. It encodes CASSTPTSREQFF.

CDR3 DNA sequence: TGTGCCAGCAGTTCGGACGGAACACAGGGGCCCCAGCATTTT. Its protein product is CASSSDGTQGPQHF. V usage is TRBV28 and J usage is TRBJ1-5, with D possibly TRBD1 on 6 matching bases. Germline CDR1 MDHEN, CDR2 SYDVKM. V was pared by 4 bases and J by 9 bases, with 16 bases between. The CDR3 contains 14 residues.

This chain uses TRBV30 with TRBJ1-5; D may be TRBD1 (5 bases). Germline-derived CDR1 and CDR2 are GTSNPN and SVGIG (reference sequence). V gave up 3 bases and J gave up 5 bases, with 11 bases separating them. This CDR3 is 13 amino acids long. The CDR3 DNA follows: TGTGCCTGGAGCCCTCGGGGCGATCAGCCCCAGCATTTT. Translating it yields CAWSPRGDQPQHF.

The chain couples TRBV30 to TRBJ1-2; no clear D. The CDR3 totals 13 residues. Germline V gene lookup returns CDR1 GTSNPN and CDR2 SVGIG (reference sequence). With 3 bases removed from V and 5 bases from J, the gap between germline ends came to 13 bases. The CDR3 is CAWRLQGEYGYTF. The CDR3 bases are TGTGCCTGGAGGCTACAAGGAGAGTATGGCTACACCTTC.

The rearrangement uses TRBV19 and TRBJ1-2; D possibly corresponds to TRBD1 (5 bases). Trimming took off 5 bases at V and 8 bases at J, with 18 bases between the two ends. CDR1 is LNHDA and CDR2 is SQIVND in the germline V gene (reference sequence). The CDR3 sequence is 14 residues long. The CDR3 region has the DNA TGTGCCAGTAGTCCCCGACGAGGGGTCGGAGGCTACACCTTC. It translates to CASSPRRGVGGYTF.

The chain employs TRBV6-5 and TRBJ1-6; no clear D gene. Trimming shortened V by 0 bases and J by 5 bases, and 11 bases separated the two germline ends. Germline V gene sequence: CDR1 MNHEY, CDR2 SVGAGI. The CDR3 contains 16 residues. The CDR3 nucleotides read TGTGCCAGCAGTTACTCTAGGTTCGGAGATAATTCACCCCTCCACTTT. Translation gives CASSYSRFGDNSPLHF.

V is TRBV28 and J is TRBJ1-2; possible D gene TRBD1, 6 bases. The CDR3 runs to 14 residues. Germline CDR1 MDHEN, CDR2 SYDVKM. V lost 3 bases to trimming and J lost 7 bases, with 15 bases between them. CDR3 protein: CASSFGQGKVGYTF. CDR3 coding DNA: TGTGCCAGCAGTTTCGGGCAGGGGAAGGTTGGCTACACCTTC.

V usage is TRBV27 and J usage is TRBJ2-7, with TRBD1 identical over 11 bases. Germline values: CDR1 MNHEY, CDR2 SMNVEV (reference sequence). This CDR3 comprises 14 residues. Losses at the gene ends were 7 bases for V and 6 bases for J; bases not matched to a gene: 8. The CDR3 region is CASTHGQGAREQYF. The CDR3 DNA reads TGTGCCAGCACTCACGGACAGGGGGCACGCGAGCAGTACTTC.

The chain combines TRBV28 with TRBJ1-4; D possibly corresponds to TRBD1 (5 bases). Trimming pared 5 bases from V and 0 bases from J, leaving 25 bases between. Germline values: CDR1 MDHEN, CDR2 SYDVKM. The CDR3 length is 20 residues. The DNA of the CDR3 is TGTGCCAGCAGTGAGACCGGGACGGAAGATTACAGTGCAACTAATGAAAAACTGTTTTTT. This gives the protein CASSETGTEDYSATNEKLFF.

The V and J genes are TRBV5-4 and TRBJ2-7; 8 bases map to TRBD1. CDR3 length: 14 amino acids. The J segment lost 4 bases and the V segment lost 4 bases, leaving 7 bases of the junction unmatched. Per germline, CDR1 SGHNT and CDR2 YYREEE (reference sequence). The CDR3, as DNA: TGTGCCAGCAGCGGACAGGGTGGTGGATACGAGCAGTACTTC. It encodes CASSGQGGGYEQYF.

This rearrangement joins TRBV30 to TRBJ2-1, with 7 bases matching TRBD2. After removal of 5 bases from V and 5 bases from J, the junction contained 6 bases not matched to a gene. Germline CDR1 is GTSNPN and CDR2 is SVGIG (reference sequence). The CDR3 contains 13 residues. CDR3 DNA: TGTGCCTGGCAGCCACTAGCGAACAATGAGCAGTTCTTC. Residues: CAWQPLANNEQFF.

This CDR3 reads CASSPLASTYPYEQYF. The CDR3 bases are TGTGCCAGCAGTCCTCTTGCAAGCACCTATCCCTACGAGCAGTACTTC. The chain couples TRBV28 to TRBJ2-7; D ambiguous. Trimming left V 5 bases short and J 2 bases short, with 19 bases between. The germline CDR1 and CDR2 sequences are MDHEN and SYDVKM. The CDR3 consists of 16 residues. The full variable domain, completed using reference TRBV28 and TRBJ2-7, is DVKVTQSSRYLVKRTGEKVFLECVQDMDHENMFWYRQDPGLGLRLIYFSYDVKMKEKGDIPEGYSVSREKKERFSLILESASTNQTSMYLCASSPLASTYPYEQYFGPGTRLTVT.

The gene calls are TRBV6-5 and TRBJ2-5, with 8 bases matching TRBD2. Trimming cost V 5 bases and J 5 bases; bases outside gene matches: 10. This CDR3 comprises 15 residues. CDR1 and CDR2 from the germline V gene are MNHEY and SVGAGI. The DNA of the CDR3 is TGTGCCAGCAGTCTGAGCGGGAGTCTGGGGGAGACCCAGTACTTC. Protein sequence: CASSLSGSLGETQYF.

CDR3 protein: CASSLVGQGGQPQHF. CDR3 in DNA: TGTGCCAGCAGCTTAGTGGGCCAGGGCGGCCAGCCCCAGCATTTT. The chain recombines TRBV7-6 with TRBJ1-5; weak D call: TRBD1 (5 bases). Germline V CDR1 and CDR2: SGHVS, FNYEAQ. V gave up 1 base and J gave up 7 bases, with 14 bases separating them. The CDR3 totals 15 residues.

The V call is TRBV19, the J call TRBJ1-1; 8 nucleotides match TRBD1. The CDR3 loop spans 14 amino acids. The ends lost 6 bases at V and 7 bases at J; junction bases unmatched: 10. Germline V gene sequence: CDR1 LNHDA, CDR2 SQIVND (reference sequence). CDR3 loop: CASSLQGGDNEAFF. The CDR3 nucleotides are TGTGCCAGTAGCCTACAGGGGGGGGATAATGAAGCTTTCTTT.

The V gene is TRBV7-2, the J gene TRBJ2-5, with 7 bases aligning to TRBD2. CDR1 is SGHTA and CDR2 is FQGNSA in the germline V gene. The CDR3 is 15 amino acids. The V segment lost 2 bases and the J segment 1 base; nucleotides outside the gene matches: 4. CDR3 in DNA: TGTGCCAGCAGCTTAAACCCGGGGGGCCAAGAGACCCAGTACTTC. Translation: CASSLNPGGQETQYF.

The sample holds one count of this clone. The chain employs TRBV19 and TRBJ2-3; possible D gene TRBD1, 6 bases. The germline V gene encodes CDR1 LNHDA and CDR2 SQIVND (reference sequence). The CDR3 extends over 16 amino acids. Deletions cut 1 base from V and 2 bases from J, with 13 bases between. The CDR3, as DNA: TGTGCCAGTAGTATAGGGAACAGGGTGGCCACAGATACGCAGTATTTT. Translation: CASSIGNRVATDTQYF.

This clone was picked up a small number of times. The chain carries TRBV6-5 and TRBJ1-1; 9 nucleotides agree with TRBD1. The trim removed 10 bases at V and 2 bases at J, leaving 8 bases unmatched. The CDR3 has 14 residues. Germline CDR1 is MNHEY and CDR2 is SVGAGI. In DNA form, the CDR3 reads TGTGCCACCACGGACAGGGGAAAAAACACTGAAGCTTTCTTT. Translating it yields CATTDRGKNTEAFF.

The chain carries TRBV29-1 and TRBJ2-1, with D hard to call. This CDR3 comprises 10 residues. Deletions cut 7 bases from V and 6 bases from J, with 7 bases between. Germline CDR1 SQVTM, CDR2 ANQGSEA. CDR3 nucleotide sequence: TGCAGCGCTGACCGCAATGAGCAGTTCTTC. Amino acid sequence: CSADRNEQFF.

V is TRBV6-4 and J is TRBJ2-1, with D unresolved. Deletions cut 3 bases from V and 7 bases from J, with 10 bases between. This CDR3 has 13 amino acids. In germline, CDR1 is MRHNA, CDR2 SNTAGT. The CDR3 DNA reads TGTGCCAGCAGTGAGGGAAGTGGGAATGAGCAGTTCTTC. As protein: CASSEGSGNEQFF.